The 5 T cell receptor beta chains presented below share a single source sample, sequenced in a study of control samples from healthy donors and cancer patients. Measured with immunoSEQ multiplex PCR; TCRdb has only the in-frame clones, and not every one. Of 120,000 to 150,000 clones listed, under 95% are singletons. The sample taken for sequencing was blood. These receptors all stem from a man aged 18 to 35 in good health.

This chain connects TRBV6-1 to TRBJ2-7; D call uncertain. The V end lost 3 bases, the J end lost 3 bases, and 9 bases lay between the germline ends. This CDR3 contains 13 residues. CDR1 and CDR2 (germline): MNHNS, SASEGT. The CDR3 here is CASSDNIYYEQYF. The CDR3 nucleotides are TGTGCCAGCAGTGATAACATTTACTACGAGCAGTACTTC.

The V gene is TRBV19, the J gene TRBJ1-5, with D possibly matching TRBD1 (6 bases). CDR1 is LNHDA and CDR2 is SQIVND in the germline V gene (reference sequence). CDR3 length: 14 amino acids. V shed 4 bases and J shed 4 bases, with 11 bases lying between them. The CDR3, as DNA: TGTGCCAGTAGTAAGGCAGGGGAGAATCAGCCCCAGCATTTT. Protein sequence: CASSKAGENQPQHF.

The CDR3 sequence is CASSQDAIDFYEQYF. In nucleotides, the CDR3 is TGCGCCAGCAGCCAAGATGCCATAGACTTTTACGAGCAGTACTTC. V and J are TRBV4-1 and TRBJ2-7; D ambiguous. The germline V gene has CDR1 MGHRA and CDR2 YSYEKL. CDR3 length: 15 amino acids. Trimming removed 0 bases at V and 4 bases at J, with 13 bases between.

The chain is built from TRBV28 and TRBJ1-4, with a possible D match to TRBD1 (5 bases). The CDR3 extends over 14 amino acids. Germline V CDR1 and CDR2: MDHEN, SYDVKM. V lost 2 bases to trimming and J lost 8 bases, with 12 bases between them. The DNA of the CDR3 is TGTGCCAGCAGTTTAGATAGGGGCCGGGAAAAACTGTTTTTT. Residues: CASSLDRGREKLFF. The variable domain in full, with the rest retrieved from reference TRBV28 and TRBJ1-4, is DVKVTQSSRYLVKRTGEKVFLECVQDMDHENMFWYRQDPGLGLRLIYFSYDVKMKEKGDIPEGYSVSREKKERFSLILESASTNQTSMYLCASSLDRGREKLFFGSGTQLSVL.

The CDR3 DNA follows: TGTGCCAGCACCCCACCGGGGGTCAGGGGTGGCACTGAAGCTTTCTTT. This translates into CASTPPGVRGGTEAFF. The chain couples TRBV6-6 to TRBJ1-1, with TRBD1 as a possible D gene (6 bases). Trimming removed 7 bases at V and 4 bases at J, with 22 bases between. Germline V gene data show CDR1 as MNHNY and CDR2 as SVGAGI (reference sequence). The CDR3 is 16 residues long.